Listed below are T cell receptor beta chains from one sample, sequenced in a study of OX40 agonist ivuxolimab in advanced cancers. Assay used: immunoSEQ multiplex PCR; TCRdb lists only in-frame clones, some missing. The sample has nearly 80,000 clones, 91% seen once. The sequences come from CD4+ or CD8+ T cells sorted from blood, collected in a trial of the OX40 agonist ivuxolimab. The receptors were sampled from an adult with an advanced solid tumor such as melanoma, head and neck, liver or kidney cancer. Both conserved end residues are trimmed from each CDR3. The order of the fields is J gene, V gene, CDR3 protein.

j_call: TRBJ2-2; v_call: TRBV5-1; cdr3_aa: ASSPSGTSGIATGELF
j_call: TRBJ2-1; v_call: TRBV28; cdr3_aa: ASISPGAYYNEQF
j_call: TRBJ2-7; v_call: TRBV28; cdr3_aa: ASSPQWQVVSEQY
j_call: TRBJ1-1; v_call: TRBV14; cdr3_aa: ASSQDLDSEAF
j_call: TRBJ2-1; v_call: TRBV7-3; cdr3_aa: ASSLTAGEVEQF
j_call: TRBJ2-1; v_call: TRBV5-1; cdr3_aa: ASSLGDRSYNEQF
j_call: TRBJ2-7; v_call: TRBV29-1; cdr3_aa: SVFLRDRGYEQY
j_call: TRBJ2-1; v_call: TRBV6-1; cdr3_aa: ASSEALLAGVNEQF
j_call: TRBJ2-2; v_call: TRBV5-1; cdr3_aa: ASSPWGGGATGELF
j_call: TRBJ2-1; v_call: TRBV7-9; cdr3_aa: ASSLLALSYNEQF
j_call: TRBJ2-7; v_call: TRBV28; cdr3_aa: ASSLSDVGYEQY
j_call: TRBJ1-2; v_call: TRBV6-4; cdr3_aa: ASSVGVGNYGYT
j_call: TRBJ2-3; v_call: TRBV5-1; cdr3_aa: ASSFSSGRSTDTQY
j_call: TRBJ2-3; v_call: TRBV7-3; cdr3_aa: ASSLLPSGSTDTQY
j_call: TRBJ1-5; v_call: TRBV19; cdr3_aa: ASSAIPGQNQPQH
j_call: TRBJ1-2; v_call: TRBV6-6; cdr3_aa: ASRYPIQGLPYGYT
j_call: TRBJ2-2; v_call: TRBV4-1; cdr3_aa: ASSQDLNTGELF
j_call: TRBJ1-2; v_call: TRBV6-1; cdr3_aa: ASSDGDRNYGYT
j_call: TRBJ2-7; v_call: TRBV11-2; cdr3_aa: ASSLRGGSSYEQY
j_call: TRBJ2-3; v_call: TRBV19; cdr3_aa: ASSIPYTDTQY
j_call: TRBJ1-1; v_call: TRBV25-1; cdr3_aa: ASSELQDAGAF
j_call: TRBJ1-1; v_call: TRBV29-1; cdr3_aa: SVAPEAF